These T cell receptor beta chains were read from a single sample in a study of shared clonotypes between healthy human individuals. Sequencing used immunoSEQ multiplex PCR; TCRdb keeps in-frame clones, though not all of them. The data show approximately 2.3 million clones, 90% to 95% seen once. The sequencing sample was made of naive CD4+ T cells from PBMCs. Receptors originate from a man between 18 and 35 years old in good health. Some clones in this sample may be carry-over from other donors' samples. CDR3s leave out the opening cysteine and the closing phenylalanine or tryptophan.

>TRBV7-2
ASSLSWGDGYT
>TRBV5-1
ASSNIELAVNEQF
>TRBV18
ASSPKRVSYEQY
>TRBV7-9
ASSLGGSLGYEQY
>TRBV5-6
ASRRDRPGNTIY
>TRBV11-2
ASSRTSGTETQY
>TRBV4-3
ASSQEDRGWNEQF
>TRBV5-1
ASSTVGGLPRTDTQY
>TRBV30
AWSVWRLNTEAF
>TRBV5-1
ASSLDRVGYEQY
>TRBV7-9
ASSLDGASLSSYNEQF
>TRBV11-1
ASRRDRGNTEAF
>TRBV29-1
SVQGANEKLF
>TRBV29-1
SVAKGTGSSYEQY
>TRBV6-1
ASSVGGRGTDTQY
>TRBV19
ASSPVSGSTYNEQF
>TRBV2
ATREEGDTQY
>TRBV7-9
ASSLSVMGSRETQY
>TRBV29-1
SAGRGSSYGYT
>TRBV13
ASSLGDLVYTGELF
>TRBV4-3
ASSPQMANYGYT
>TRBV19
ASSNTGDGQPQH
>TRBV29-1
SVAGSTGELF
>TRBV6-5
ASRGQSVSGELF
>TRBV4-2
ASSQIAGPTTDTQY
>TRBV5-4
ASSLGGTDTQY
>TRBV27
ASSFQRYQPQH
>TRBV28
ASTVGGARGNEKLF
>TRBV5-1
ASSLNRGLYNEQF
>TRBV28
ASSLWGGLGTNEKLF
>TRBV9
ASSVVSPPANTGELF
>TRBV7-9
ASSLAGVLDTQY
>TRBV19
ASSIGMTNTEAF